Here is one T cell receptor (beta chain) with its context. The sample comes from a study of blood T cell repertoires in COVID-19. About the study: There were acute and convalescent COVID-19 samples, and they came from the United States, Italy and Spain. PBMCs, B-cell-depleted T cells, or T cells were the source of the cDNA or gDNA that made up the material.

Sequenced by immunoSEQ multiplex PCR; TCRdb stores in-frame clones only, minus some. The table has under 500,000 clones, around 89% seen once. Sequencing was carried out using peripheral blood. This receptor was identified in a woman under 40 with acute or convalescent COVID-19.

The CDR3 protein is CASSLGHLNTEAFF. The CDR3 nucleotides read TGTGCCAGCAGCCTCGGACATCTGAACACTGAAGCTTTCTTT. The chain couples TRBV3-1 (or the pseudogene TRBV3-2) to TRBJ1-1; tentatively, D is TRBD1 (5 bases). The CDR3 contains 14 residues. V shed 4 bases and J shed 0 bases, with 9 bases lying between them. The germline V gene encodes CDR1 LGHDT and CDR2 YNNKEL (reference sequence).